This TCR beta chain originates from a study of T cell repertoires in cytomegalovirus infection. On the study more broadly: Use of recently identified HLA-C-restricted and well-studied HLA-B-restricted CMV epitopes was part of the study. Through public TCR beta signatures, both CMV infection and matching HLA type were indicated.

TCRdb reanalysed the reads using MiXCR and keeps one entry per CDR3 protein. Of about 110,000 distinct CDR3 sequences listed, 30% are singletons. There are 13 residues in the CDR3. Trimming stripped 3 bases from V and 10 bases from J, with 13 bases between. Per germline, CDR1 SEHNR and CDR2 FQNEAQ (reference sequence). Points from the study as a whole: Cumulative public TCR beta family frequency identified carriers of CMV plus the relevant HLA. CMV-specific HLA-C-restricted TCR beta clonotypes dominated the ex vivo response.

This clonotype showed up just a few times. Antigen unknown. This TCR was recovered from a human donor in good health (CMV status not recorded). Some clones in this sample may be carry-over from other donors' samples. The chain carries TRBV7-9 and TRBJ2-1; D not resolved. Source: CD8+ T cells from cultured PBMCs, taken from culture after CMV antigen stimulation. CDR3 residues: CASSLAGRAEQFF. The CDR3 nucleotides are TGTGCCAGCAGCTTGGCCGGACGGGCCGAGCAGTTCTTC.